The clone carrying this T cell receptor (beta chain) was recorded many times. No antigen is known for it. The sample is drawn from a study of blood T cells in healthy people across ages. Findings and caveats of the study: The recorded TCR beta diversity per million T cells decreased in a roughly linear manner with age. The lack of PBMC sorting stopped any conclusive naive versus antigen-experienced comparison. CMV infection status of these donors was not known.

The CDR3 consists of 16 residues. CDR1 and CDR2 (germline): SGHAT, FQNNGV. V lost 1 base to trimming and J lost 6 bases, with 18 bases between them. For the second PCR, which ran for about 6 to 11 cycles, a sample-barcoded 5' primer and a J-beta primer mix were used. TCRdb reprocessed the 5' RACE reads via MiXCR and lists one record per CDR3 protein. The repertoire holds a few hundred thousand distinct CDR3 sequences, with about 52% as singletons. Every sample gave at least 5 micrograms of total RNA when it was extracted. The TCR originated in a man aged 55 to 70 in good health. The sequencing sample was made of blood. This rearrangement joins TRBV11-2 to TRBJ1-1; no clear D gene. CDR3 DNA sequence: TGTGCCAGCAGCTTAGGGGCCAGTATTAGAGGGCCTGAAGCTTTCTTT. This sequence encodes CASSLGASIRGPEAFF.